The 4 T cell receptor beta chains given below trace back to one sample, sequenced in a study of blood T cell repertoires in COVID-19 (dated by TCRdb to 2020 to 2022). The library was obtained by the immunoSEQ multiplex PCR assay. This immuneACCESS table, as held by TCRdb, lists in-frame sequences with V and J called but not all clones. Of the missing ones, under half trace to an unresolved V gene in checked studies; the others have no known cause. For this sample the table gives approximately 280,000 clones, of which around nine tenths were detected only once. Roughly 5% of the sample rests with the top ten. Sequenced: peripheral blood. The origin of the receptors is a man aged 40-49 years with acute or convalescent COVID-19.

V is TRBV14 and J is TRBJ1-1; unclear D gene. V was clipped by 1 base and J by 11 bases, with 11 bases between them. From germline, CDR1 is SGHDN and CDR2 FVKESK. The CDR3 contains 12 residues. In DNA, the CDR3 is TGTGCCAGCAGCCAAGGCCGGGGAGGGGCTTTCTTT. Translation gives CASSQGRGGAFF.

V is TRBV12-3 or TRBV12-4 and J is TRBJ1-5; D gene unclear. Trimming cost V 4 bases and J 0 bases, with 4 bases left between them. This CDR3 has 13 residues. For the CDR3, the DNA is TGTGCCAGCAGTTCAGTTAGCAATCAGCCCCAGCATTTT. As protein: CASSSVSNQPQHF.

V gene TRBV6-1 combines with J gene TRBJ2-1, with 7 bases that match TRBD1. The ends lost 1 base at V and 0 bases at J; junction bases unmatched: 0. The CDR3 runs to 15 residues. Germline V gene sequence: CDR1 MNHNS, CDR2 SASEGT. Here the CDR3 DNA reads TGTGCCAGCAGTGAAGACAGGGGCTCCTACAATGAGCAGTTCTTC. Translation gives CASSEDRGSYNEQFF.

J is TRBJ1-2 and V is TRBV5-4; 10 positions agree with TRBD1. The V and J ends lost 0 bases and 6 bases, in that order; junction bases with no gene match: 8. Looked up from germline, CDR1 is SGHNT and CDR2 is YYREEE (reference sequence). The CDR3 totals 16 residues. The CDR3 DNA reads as TGTGCCAGCAGCTTGGGGGGACAGGGGCCGGGAGATGGCTACACCTTC. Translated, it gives CASSLGGQGPGDGYTF.